This TCR beta chain was recovered during a study of T cells in Graves' hyperthyroidism and ophthalmopathy. Diagnoses were made from clinical symptoms, serum measures (thyroxine and TRAb), thyroid ultrasound and orbital computed tomography. Cells are PBMCs isolated from more than 8.5 ml of fresh blood. As to this clonotype: A much larger clone lies a single base off, so this may be a read error.

CDR3 size: 13 residues. Germline V CDR1 and CDR2: SGDLS, YYNGEE. The V gene lost 0 bases and the J gene lost 2 bases, with 4 bases spanning the gap. TCR beta CDR3 region amplification was performed from RNA transcripts. Carried out on the TCR CDR3, a first-round RT-PCR used the HTBI primer set. TCRdb used MiXCR to reprocess the multiplex PCR reads, holding one entry per CDR3 protein. This sample has around 290,000 distinct CDR3 sequences, with around 15% found just once. The receptor was isolated from a woman in her fifties or sixties with Graves' ophthalmopathy. Specimen: blood. The rearrangement uses TRBV9 and TRBJ2-3; D is uncertain. CDR3: CASSVGITDTQYF. CDR3 DNA sequence: TGTGCCAGCAGCGTAGGGATCACAGATACGCAGTATTTT.